The T cell receptor beta chain described here comes from a study of shared clonotypes between healthy human individuals. Whole-study context: There were three CD4 naive, three CD4 memory, two CD8 naive and one CD8 memory plates per donor.

Sequenced by immunoSEQ multiplex PCR; TCRdb stores in-frame clones only, minus some. This sample has some 580,000 clones, with nearly 98% found just once. A remark on this clone: Antigen: not known.

Study-level points and caveats: Unshared clonotypes carried lower generation probabilities than those common to all four donors.

The naive CD8 population came from CD45RO-negative cells selected for CCR7, without terminally differentiated effector memory CD45RA+ cells. The donors, healthy adults who were HIV-negative, had experienced no recent acute infections or vaccinations. The CDR3 spans 12 residues. Germline V gene lookup returns CDR1 SGHAT and CDR2 FQNNGV. Between the trimmed V and J ends, which lost 5 bases and 4 bases, there was a span of 9 bases. This sequence was found in a young man in good health. The specimen was naive CD8+ T cells sorted from blood. The genes are TRBV11-2 and TRBJ2-7; a weak D match, TRBD2 (5 bases). The CDR3 nucleotides are TGTGCCAGCAGCACCAGCGGTTACGAGCAGTACTTC. Amino acid sequence: CASSTSGYEQYF. The full variable domain, rest sourced from reference TRBV11-2 and TRBJ2-7, is EAGVAQSPRYKIIEKRQSVAFWCNPISGHATLYWYQQILGQGPKLLIQFQNNGVVDDSQLPKDRFSAERLKGVDSTLKIQPAKLEDSAVYLCASSTSGYEQYFGPGTRLTVT.